The entry that follows covers one TCR beta chain sequence. As yet, its antigen is unknown. Vbeta (60) and Jbeta (13) primers were used in the PCR. Sequenced by immunoSEQ multiplex PCR; TCRdb stores in-frame clones only, minus some. The table shows approximately 100,000 clones, with approximately 68% occurring only once. This entry belongs to a study of cytomegalovirus exposure and HLA in healthy donors. Findings and caveats of the study: In a later analysis, DRB1 alleles had the most associated TCRs; HLA-C alleles the fewest.

CDR1 GTSNPN and CDR2 SVGIG come from the germline V gene (reference sequence). The CDR3 contains 14 residues. Trimming removed 1 base from V and 8 bases from J; junction bases left unmatched: 6. This receptor was taken from a woman aged 18 to 35 in good health and CMV-seropositive. The genes are TRBV30 and TRBJ2-1; 9 bases match TRBD2. What was sequenced was PBMCs. The CDR3 nucleotides read TGTGCCTGGAGTGAGGGACTAGCTAGGGATGAGCAGTTCTTC. This sequence encodes CAWSEGLARDEQFF. The whole variable domain, filled in from reference TRBV30 and TRBJ2-1, reads SQTIHQWPATLVQPVGSPLSLECTVEGTSNPNLYWYRQAAGRGLQLLFYSVGIGQISSEVPQNLSASRPQDRQFILSSKKLLLSDSGFYLCAWSEGLARDEQFFGPGTRLTVL.